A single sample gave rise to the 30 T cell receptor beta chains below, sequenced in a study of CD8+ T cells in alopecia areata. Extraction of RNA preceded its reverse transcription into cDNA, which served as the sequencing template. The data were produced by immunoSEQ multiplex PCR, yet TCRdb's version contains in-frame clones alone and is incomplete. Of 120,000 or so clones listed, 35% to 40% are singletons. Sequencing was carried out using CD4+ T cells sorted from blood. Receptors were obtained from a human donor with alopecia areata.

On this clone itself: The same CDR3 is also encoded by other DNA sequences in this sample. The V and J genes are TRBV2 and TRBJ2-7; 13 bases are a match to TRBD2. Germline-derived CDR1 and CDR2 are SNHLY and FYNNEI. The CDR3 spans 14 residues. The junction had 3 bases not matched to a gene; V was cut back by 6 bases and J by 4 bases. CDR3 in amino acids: CASRPGLAGYEQYF. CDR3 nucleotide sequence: TGTGCCAGCAGGCCGGGACTAGCGGGGTACGAGCAGTACTTC.

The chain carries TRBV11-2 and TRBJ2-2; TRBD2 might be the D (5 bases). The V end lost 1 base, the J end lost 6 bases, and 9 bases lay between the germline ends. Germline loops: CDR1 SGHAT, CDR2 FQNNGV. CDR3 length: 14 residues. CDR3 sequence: CASSLASGAGELFF. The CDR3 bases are TGTGCCAGCAGCTTAGCCTCCGGGGCCGGGGAGCTGTTTTTT.

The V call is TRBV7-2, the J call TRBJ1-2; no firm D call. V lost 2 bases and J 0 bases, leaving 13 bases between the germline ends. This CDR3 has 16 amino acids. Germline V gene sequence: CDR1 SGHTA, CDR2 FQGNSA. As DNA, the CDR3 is TGTGCCAGCAGCTTAATTGGAGGGTTGGCTAACTATGGCTACACCTTC. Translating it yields CASSLIGGLANYGYTF.

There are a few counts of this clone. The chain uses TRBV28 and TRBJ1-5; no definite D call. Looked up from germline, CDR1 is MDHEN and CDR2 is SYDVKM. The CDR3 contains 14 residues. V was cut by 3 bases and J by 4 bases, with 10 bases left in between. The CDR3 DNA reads TGTGCCAGCAGTTTCGGTGGACGTAATCAGCCCCAGCATTTT. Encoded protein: CASSFGGRNQPQHF. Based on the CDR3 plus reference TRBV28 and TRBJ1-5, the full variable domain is DVKVTQSSRYLVKRTGEKVFLECVQDMDHENMFWYRQDPGLGLRLIYFSYDVKMKEKGDIPEGYSVSREKKERFSLILESASTNQTSMYLCASSFGGRNQPQHFGDGTRLSIL.

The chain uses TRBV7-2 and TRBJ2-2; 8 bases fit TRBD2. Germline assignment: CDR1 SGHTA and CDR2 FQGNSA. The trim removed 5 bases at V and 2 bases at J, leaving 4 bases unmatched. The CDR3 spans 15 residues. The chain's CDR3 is CASSVSGINTGELFF. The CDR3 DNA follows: TGTGCCAGCAGCGTTAGCGGGATAAACACCGGGGAGCTGTTTTTT.

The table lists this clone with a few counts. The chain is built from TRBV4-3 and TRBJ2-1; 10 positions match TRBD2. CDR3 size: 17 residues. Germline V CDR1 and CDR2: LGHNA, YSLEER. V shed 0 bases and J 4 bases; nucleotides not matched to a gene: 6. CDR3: CASSQDWASGGYNEQFF. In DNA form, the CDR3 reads TGCGCCAGCAGCCAAGATTGGGCTAGCGGGGGTTACAATGAGCAGTTCTTC.

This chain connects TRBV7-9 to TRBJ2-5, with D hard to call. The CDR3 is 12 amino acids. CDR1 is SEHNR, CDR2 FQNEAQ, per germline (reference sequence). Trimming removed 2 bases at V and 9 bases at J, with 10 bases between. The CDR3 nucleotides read TGTGCCAGCAGCTTAACCGTCGTGTCCCAGTACTTC. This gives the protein CASSLTVVSQYF.

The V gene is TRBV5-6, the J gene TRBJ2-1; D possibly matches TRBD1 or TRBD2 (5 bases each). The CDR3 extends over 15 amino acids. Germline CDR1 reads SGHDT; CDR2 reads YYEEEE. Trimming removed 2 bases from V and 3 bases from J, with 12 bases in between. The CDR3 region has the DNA TGTGCCAGCAGCTTAGGAACGGGGCGCTACAATGAGCAGTTCTTC. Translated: CASSLGTGRYNEQFF.

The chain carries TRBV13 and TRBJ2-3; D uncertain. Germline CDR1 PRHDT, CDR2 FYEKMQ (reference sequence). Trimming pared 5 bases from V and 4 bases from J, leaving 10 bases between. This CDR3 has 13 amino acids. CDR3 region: CASSRLSADTQYF. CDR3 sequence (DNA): TGTGCCAGCAGCCGACTTTCAGCAGATACGCAGTATTTT.

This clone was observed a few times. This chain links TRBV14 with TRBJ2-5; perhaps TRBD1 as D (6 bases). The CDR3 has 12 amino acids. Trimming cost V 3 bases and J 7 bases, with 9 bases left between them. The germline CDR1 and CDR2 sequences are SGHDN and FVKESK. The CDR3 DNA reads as TGTGCCAGCAGCCAGGGGGCATGGACCCAGTACTTC. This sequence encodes CASSQGAWTQYF.

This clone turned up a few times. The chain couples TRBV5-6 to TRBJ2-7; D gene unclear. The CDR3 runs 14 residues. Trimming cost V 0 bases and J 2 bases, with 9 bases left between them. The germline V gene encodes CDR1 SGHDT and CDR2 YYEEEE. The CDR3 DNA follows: TGTGCCAGCAGCTTGGGCAGGTTGACCTACGAGCAGTACTTC. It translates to CASSLGRLTYEQYF.

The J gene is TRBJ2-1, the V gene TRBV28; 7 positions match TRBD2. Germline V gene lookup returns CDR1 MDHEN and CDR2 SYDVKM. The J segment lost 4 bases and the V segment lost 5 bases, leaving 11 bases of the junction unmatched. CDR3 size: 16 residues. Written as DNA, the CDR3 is TGTGCCAGCAGTGACCCTCGGGAACTAGCGTACAATGAGCAGTTCTTC. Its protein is CASSDPRELAYNEQFF.

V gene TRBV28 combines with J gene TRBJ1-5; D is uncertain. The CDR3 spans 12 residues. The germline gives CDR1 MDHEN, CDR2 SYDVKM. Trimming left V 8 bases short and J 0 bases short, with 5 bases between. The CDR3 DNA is TGTGCCAGCCACAGTAGCAATCAGCCCCAGCATTTT. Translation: CASHSSNQPQHF.

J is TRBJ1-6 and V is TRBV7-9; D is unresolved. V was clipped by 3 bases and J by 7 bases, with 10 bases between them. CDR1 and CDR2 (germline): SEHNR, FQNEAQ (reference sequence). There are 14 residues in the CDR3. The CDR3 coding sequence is TGTGCCAGCAGCTTTGAAAGGACCAATTCACCCCTCCACTTT. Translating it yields CASSFERTNSPLHF.

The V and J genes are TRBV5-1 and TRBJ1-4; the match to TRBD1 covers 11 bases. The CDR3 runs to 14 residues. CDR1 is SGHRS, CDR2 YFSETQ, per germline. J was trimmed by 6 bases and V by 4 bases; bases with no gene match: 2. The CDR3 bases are TGCGCCAGCAGCAGGACAGGGGGCGATGAAAAACTGTTTTTT. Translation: CASSRTGGDEKLFF.

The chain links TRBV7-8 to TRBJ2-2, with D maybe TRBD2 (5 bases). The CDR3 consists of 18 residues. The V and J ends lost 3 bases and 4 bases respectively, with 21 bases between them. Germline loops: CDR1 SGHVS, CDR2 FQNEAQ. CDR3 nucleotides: TGTGCCAGCAGCTTTACTAGGTCGGGCAGAGGCCTCACCGGGGAGCTGTTTTTT. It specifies CASSFTRSGRGLTGELFF. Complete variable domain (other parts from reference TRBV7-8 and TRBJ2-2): GAGVSQSPRYKVAKRGQDVALRCDPISGHVSLFWYQQALGQGPEFLTYFQNEAQLDKSGLPSDRFFAERPEGSVSTLKIQRTQQEDSAVYLCASSFTRSGRGLTGELFFGEGSRLTVL.

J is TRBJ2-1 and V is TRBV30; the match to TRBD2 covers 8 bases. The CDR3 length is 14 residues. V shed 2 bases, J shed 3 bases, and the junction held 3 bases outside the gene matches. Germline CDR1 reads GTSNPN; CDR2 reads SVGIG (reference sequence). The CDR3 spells CAWSRAGVYNEQFF. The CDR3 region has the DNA TGTGCCTGGAGTCGAGCGGGGGTCTACAATGAGCAGTTCTTC.

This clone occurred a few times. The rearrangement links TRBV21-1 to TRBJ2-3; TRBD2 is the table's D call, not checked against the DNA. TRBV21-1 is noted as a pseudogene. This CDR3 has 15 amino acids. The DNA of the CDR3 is TGTGCCAGCAGCAAAGTCGGGTATAGCACAGATACGCAGTATTTT. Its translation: CASSKVGYSTDTQYF.

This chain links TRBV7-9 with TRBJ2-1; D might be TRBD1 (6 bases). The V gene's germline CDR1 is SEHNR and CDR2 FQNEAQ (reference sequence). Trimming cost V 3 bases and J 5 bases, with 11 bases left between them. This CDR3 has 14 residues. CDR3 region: CASSFRPGDNEQFF. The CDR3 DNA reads TGTGCCAGCAGCTTCCGTCCAGGGGACAATGAGCAGTTCTTC.

CDR3 in amino acids: CASSHPGAGGYNEQFF. The CDR3 DNA sequence: TGCGCCAGCAGCCACCCAGGAGCGGGAGGCTACAATGAGCAGTTCTTC. The rearrangement links TRBV4-1 to TRBJ2-1; 9 nucleotides match TRBD2. Trimming removed 3 bases from V and 3 bases from J; junction bases left unmatched: 6. CDR1 MGHRA and CDR2 YSYEKL come from the germline V gene. The CDR3 is 16 amino acids.

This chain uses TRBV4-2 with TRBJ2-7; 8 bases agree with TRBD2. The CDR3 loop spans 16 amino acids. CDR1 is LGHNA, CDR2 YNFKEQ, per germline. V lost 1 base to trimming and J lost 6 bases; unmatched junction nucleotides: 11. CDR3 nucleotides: TGTGCCAGCAGCCAAGCAGCAAGGACTAGCCTCGCCGAGCAGTACTTC. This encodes CASSQAARTSLAEQYF.

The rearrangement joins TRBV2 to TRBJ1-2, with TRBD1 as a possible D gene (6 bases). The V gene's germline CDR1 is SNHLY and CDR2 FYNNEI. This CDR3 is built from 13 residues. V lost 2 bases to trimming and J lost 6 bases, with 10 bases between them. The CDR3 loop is CASSEYRVDGYTF. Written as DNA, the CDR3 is TGTGCCAGCAGTGAATACAGGGTCGATGGCTACACCTTC. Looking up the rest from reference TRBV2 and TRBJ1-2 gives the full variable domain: EPEVTQTPSHQVTQMGQEVILRCVPISNHLYFYWYRQILGQKVEFLVSFYNNEISEKSEIFDDQFSVERPDGSNFTLKIRSTKLEDSAMYFCASSEYRVDGYTFGSGTRLTVV.

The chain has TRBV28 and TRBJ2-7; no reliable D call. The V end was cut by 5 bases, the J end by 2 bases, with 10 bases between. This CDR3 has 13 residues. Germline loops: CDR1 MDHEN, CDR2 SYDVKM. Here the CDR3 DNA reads TGTGCCAGCAGTGTGGTGGCAGCCTACGAGCAGTACTTC. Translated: CASSVVAAYEQYF.

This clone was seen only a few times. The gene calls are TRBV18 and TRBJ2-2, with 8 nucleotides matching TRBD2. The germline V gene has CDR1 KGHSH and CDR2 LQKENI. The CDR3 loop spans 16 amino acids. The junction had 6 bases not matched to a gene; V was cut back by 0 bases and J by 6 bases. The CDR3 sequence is CASSPPTGGNSGELFF. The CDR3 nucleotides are TGTGCCAGCTCACCACCGACGGGGGGGAATTCCGGGGAGCTGTTTTTT.

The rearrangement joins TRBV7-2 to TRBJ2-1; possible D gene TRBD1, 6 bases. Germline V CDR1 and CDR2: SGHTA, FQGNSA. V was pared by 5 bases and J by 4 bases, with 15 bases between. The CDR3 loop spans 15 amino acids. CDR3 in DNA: TGTGCCAGCAGCCCTACTAACACAGGGTACAATGAGCAGTTCTTC. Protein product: CASSPTNTGYNEQFF.

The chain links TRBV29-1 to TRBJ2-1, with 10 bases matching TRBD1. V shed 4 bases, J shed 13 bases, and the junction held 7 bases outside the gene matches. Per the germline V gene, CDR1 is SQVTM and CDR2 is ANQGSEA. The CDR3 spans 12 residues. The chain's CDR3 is CSVVRDRGVQFF. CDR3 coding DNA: TGCAGCGTTGTGCGGGACAGGGGCGTACAGTTCTTC.

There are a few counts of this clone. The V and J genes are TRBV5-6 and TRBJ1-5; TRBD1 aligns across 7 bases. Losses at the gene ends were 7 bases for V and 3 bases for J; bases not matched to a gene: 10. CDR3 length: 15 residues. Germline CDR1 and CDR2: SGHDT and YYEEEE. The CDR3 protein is CASGRGQLNNQPQHF. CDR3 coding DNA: TGTGCCAGCGGGCGGGGACAGTTGAACAATCAGCCCCAGCATTTT.

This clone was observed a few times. CDR3 residues: CASSRMGSGEHNEQFF. The CDR3 nucleotides read TGCGCCAGCAGCCGAATGGGAAGCGGGGAACACAATGAGCAGTTCTTC. The chain has TRBV5-1 and TRBJ2-1, with 7 bases fitting TRBD2. CDR3 length: 16 residues. The junction had 12 bases not matched to a gene; V was cut back by 4 bases and J by 5 bases. Germline CDR1 reads SGHRS; CDR2 reads YFSETQ.

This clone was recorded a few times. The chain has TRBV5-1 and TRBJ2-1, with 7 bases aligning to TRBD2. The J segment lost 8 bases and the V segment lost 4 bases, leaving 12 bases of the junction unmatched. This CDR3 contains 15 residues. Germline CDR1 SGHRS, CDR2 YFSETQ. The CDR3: CASSPLGGSIDEQFF. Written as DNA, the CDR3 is TGCGCCAGCAGCCCACTCGGCGGGAGTATCGATGAGCAGTTCTTC.

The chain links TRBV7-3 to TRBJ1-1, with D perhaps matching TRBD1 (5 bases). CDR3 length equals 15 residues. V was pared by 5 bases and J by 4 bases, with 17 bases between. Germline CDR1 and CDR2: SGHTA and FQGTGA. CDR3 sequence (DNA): TGTGCCAGCAGCACGGCAGGGAATCGGGCCACTGAAGCTTTCTTT. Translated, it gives CASSTAGNRATEAFF.